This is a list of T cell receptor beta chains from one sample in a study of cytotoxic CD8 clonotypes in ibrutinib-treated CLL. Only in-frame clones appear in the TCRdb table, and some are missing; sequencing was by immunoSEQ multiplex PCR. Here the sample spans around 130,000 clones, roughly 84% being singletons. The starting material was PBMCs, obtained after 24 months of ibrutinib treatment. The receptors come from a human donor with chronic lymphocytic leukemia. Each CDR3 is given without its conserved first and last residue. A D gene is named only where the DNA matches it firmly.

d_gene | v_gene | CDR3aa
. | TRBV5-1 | ASSPSGGNTIY
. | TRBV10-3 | AISEDTYEQY
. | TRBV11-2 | ASSPVGRVSSYEQY
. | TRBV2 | ASRGHRELF
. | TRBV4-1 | ASSQRKTTGSYGYT
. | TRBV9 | ASSVGPVGQPQH
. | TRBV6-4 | ASSDRGGGGRGAYEQY
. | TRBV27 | ASSRSQGAGYT
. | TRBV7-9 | ASSPRVTEDGYT
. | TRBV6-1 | ASSEWIWGISNYGYT